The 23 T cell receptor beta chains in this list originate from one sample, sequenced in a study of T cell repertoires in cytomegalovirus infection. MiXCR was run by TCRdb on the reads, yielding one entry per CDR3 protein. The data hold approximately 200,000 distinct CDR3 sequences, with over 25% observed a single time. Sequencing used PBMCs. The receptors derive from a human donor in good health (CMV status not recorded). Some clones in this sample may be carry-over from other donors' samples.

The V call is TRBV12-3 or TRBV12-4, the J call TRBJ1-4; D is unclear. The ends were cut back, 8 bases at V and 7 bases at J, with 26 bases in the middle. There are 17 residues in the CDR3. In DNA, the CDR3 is TGTGCCAGCGGTACGTCCCGGGCCCGAGGACTAGGTGAAAAACTGTTTTTT. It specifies CASGTSRARGLGEKLFF.

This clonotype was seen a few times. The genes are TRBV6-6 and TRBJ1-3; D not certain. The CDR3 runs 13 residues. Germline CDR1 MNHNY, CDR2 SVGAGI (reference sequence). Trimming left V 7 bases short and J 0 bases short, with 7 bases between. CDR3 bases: TGTGCCAGCAACGGGAACTCTGGAAACACCATATATTTT. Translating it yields CASNGNSGNTIYF.

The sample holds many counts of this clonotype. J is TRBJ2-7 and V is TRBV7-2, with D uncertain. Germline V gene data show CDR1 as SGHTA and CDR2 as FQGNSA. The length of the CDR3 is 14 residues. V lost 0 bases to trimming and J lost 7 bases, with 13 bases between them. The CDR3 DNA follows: TGTGCCAGCAGCTTAGCTGACACTCTGGGGGAGCAGTACTTC. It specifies CASSLADTLGEQYF.

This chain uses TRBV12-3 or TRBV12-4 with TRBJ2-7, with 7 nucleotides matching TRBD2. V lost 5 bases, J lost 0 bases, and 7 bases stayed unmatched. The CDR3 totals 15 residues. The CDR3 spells CASSLLGGSSYEQYF. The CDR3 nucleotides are TGTGCCAGCAGTCTGCTGGGGGGGAGCTCCTACGAGCAGTACTTC.

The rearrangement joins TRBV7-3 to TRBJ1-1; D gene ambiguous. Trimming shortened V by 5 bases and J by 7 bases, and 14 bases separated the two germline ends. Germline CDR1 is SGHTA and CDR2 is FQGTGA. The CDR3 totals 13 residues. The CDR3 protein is CASSLSMEGEAFF. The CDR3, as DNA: TGTGCCAGCAGCCTCTCGATGGAGGGTGAAGCTTTCTTT.

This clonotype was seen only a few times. DNA for the CDR3: TGTGCCAGCAGCTTAGGGGGGGCCACTGAAGCTTTCTTT. Its protein product is CASSLGGATEAFF. The chain uses TRBV7-2 and TRBJ1-1, with TRBD1 as a possible D gene (6 bases). Germline CDR1 reads SGHTA; CDR2 reads FQGNSA. The germline V and J ends were trimmed by 1 base and 4 bases, with 7 bases remaining between them. This CDR3 comprises 13 residues.

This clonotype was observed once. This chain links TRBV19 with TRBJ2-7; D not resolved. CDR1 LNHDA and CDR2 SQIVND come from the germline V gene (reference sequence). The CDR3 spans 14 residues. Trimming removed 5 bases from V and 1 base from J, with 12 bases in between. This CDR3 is CASSAQTESYEQYF. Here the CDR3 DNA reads TGTGCCAGTAGTGCCCAGACGGAGTCCTACGAGCAGTACTTC.

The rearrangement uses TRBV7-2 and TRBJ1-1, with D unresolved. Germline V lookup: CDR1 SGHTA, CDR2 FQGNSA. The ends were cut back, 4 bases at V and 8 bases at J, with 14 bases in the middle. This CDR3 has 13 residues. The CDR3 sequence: CASSSLPWIEAFF. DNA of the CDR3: TGTGCCAGCAGCTCCCTCCCATGGATCGAAGCTTTCTTT.

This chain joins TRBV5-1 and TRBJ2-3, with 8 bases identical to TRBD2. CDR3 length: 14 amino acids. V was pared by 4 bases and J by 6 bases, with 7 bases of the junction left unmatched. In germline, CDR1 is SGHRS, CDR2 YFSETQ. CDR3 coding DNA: TGCGCCAGCAGCCAACGGGGGGGAGTGGATACGCAGTATTTT. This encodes CASSQRGGVDTQYF.

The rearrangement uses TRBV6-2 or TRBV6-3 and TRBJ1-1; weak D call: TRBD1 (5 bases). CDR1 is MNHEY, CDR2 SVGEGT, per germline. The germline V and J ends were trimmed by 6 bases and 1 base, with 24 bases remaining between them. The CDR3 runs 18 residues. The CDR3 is CASSYVLGVGVSNTEAFF. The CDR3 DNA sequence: TGTGCCAGCAGCTACGTCCTGGGGGTAGGAGTTTCGAACACTGAAGCTTTCTTT.

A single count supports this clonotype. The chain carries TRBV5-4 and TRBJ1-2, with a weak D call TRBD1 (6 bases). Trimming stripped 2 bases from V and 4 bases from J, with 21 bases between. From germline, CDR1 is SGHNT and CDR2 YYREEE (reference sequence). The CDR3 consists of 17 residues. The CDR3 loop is CASSFTLGLQGGYGYTF. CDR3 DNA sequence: TGTGCCAGCAGCTTTACTCTGGGGCTACAGGGTGGCTATGGCTACACCTTC.

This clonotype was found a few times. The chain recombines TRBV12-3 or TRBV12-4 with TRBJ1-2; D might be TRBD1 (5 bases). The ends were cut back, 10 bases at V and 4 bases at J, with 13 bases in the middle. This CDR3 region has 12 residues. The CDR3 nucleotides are TGTGCCACCGGGGGGTCTCTCTATGGCTACACCTTC. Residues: CATGGSLYGYTF.

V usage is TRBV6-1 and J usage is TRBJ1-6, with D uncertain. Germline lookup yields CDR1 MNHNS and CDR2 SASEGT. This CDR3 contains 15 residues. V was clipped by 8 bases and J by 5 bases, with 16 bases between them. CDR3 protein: CASHSNRANNSPLHF. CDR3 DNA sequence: TGTGCCAGCCATTCCAACAGAGCGAATAATTCACCCCTCCACTTT.

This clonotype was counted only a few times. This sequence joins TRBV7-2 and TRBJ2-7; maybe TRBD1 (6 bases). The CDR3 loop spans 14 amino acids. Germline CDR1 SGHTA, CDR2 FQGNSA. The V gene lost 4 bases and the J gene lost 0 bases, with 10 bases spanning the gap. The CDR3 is CASSSPGHSYEQYF. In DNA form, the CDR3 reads TGTGCCAGCAGCTCCCCGGGACACTCCTACGAGCAGTACTTC. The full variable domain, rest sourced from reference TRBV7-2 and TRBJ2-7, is GAGVSQSPSNKVTEKGKDVELRCDPISGHTALYWYRQSLGQGLEFLIYFQGNSAPDKSGLPSDRFSAERTGGSVSTLTIQRTQQEDSAVYLCASSSPGHSYEQYFGPGTRLTVT.

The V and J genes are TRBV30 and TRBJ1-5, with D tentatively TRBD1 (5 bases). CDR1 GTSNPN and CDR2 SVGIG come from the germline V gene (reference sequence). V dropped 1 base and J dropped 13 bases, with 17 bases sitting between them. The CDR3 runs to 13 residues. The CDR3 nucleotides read TGTGCCTGGAGTGGGGAGGGGATTGGTACTCAGCATTTT. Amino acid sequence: CAWSGEGIGTQHF.

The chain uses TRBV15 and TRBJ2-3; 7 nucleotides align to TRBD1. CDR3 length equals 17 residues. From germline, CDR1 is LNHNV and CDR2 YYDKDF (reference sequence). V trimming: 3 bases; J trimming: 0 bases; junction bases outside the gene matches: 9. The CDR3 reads CATSSSGQASSTDTQYF. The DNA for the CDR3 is TGTGCCACCAGCAGCTCCGGACAGGCCTCTAGCACAGATACGCAGTATTTT.

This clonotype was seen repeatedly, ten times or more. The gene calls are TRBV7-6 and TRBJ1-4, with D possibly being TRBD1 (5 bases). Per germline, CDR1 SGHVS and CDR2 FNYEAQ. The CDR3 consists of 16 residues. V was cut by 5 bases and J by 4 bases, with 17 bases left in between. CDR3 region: CASSLNGGSRNEKLFF. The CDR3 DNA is TGTGCCAGCAGCCTAAACGGGGGAAGCCGTAATGAAAAACTGTTTTTT.

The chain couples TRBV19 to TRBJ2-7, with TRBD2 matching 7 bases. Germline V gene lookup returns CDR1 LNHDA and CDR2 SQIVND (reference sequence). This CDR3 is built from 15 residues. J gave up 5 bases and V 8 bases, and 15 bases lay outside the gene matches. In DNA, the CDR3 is TGTGCCAGTTCCCAACCTGGGAGGGCCAGTCACGAGCAGTACTTC. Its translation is CASSQPGRASHEQYF.

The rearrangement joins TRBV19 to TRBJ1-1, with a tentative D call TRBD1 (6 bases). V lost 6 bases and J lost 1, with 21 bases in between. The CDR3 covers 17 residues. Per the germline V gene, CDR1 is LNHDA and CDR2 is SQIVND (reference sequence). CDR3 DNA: TGTGCCAGTAGCCTACAGGGACCTCCGGAACCGAACACTGAAGCTTTCTTT. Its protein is CASSLQGPPEPNTEAFF.

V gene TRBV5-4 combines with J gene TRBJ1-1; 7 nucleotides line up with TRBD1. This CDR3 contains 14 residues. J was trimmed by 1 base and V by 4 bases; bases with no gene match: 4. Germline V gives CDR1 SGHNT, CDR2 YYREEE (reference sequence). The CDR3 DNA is TGTGCCAGCAGCCCTGAGGGGGCGAACACTGAAGCTTTCTTT. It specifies CASSPEGANTEAFF.

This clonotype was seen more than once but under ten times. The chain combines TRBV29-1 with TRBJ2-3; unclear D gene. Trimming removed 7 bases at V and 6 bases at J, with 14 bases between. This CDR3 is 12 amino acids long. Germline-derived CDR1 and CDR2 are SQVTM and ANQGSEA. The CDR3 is CSARPQLDTQYF. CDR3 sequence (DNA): TGCAGCGCTCGCCCCCAGTTGGATACGCAGTATTTT.

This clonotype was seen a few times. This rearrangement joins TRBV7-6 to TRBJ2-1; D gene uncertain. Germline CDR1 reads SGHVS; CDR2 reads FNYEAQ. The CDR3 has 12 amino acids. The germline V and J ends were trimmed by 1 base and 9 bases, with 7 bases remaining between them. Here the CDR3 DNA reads TGTGCCAGCAGCTTAGACCTCACTGAGCAGTTCTTC. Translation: CASSLDLTEQFF.

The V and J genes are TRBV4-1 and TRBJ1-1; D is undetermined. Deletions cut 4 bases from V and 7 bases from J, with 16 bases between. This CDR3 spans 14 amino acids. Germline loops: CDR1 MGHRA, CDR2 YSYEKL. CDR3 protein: CASSLSVNDFEAFF. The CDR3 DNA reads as TGCGCCAGCAGCCTTTCAGTGAACGATTTTGAAGCTTTCTTT.